What follows are 27 T cell receptor beta chains derived from one specimen sequenced in a study of T cell responses to AZD1222 COVID-19 vaccine. Assay used: immunoSEQ multiplex PCR; TCRdb lists only in-frame clones, some missing. The data show over 65,000 clones, 90% to 95% seen once. The sample consisted of peripheral blood, taken on day 0 of MenACWY control vaccination. These receptors were collected from an adult in good health.

The chain uses TRBV29-1 and TRBJ2-5; tentative D call: TRBD1 (6 bases). Per germline, CDR1 SQVTM and CDR2 ANQGSEA. V was shortened by 7 bases and J by 4 bases, with 19 bases between the two germline ends. The CDR3 consists of 14 residues. The DNA of the CDR3 is TGCAGCGCGAGGGGCAGGGGCGGGCGAGAGACCCAGTACTTC. Translated: CSARGRGGRETQYF.

This chain joins TRBV19 and TRBJ2-1, with 9 nucleotides matching TRBD2. From germline, CDR1 is LNHDA and CDR2 SQIVND (reference sequence). This CDR3 contains 16 residues. V lost 5 bases, J lost 8 bases, and 13 bases stayed unmatched. DNA of the CDR3: TGTGCCAGTAGTCTGTTAGGGCGGGGGGGCTCGGATGAGCAGTTCTTC. Its translation is CASSLLGRGGSDEQFF.

The genes are TRBV28 and TRBJ2-1; TRBD2 aligns across 8 bases. The CDR3 is 12 residues long. The V gene's germline CDR1 is MDHEN and CDR2 SYDVKM. V dropped 2 bases and J dropped 10; count of bases not matched to a gene: 1. CDR3 sequence reads: CASSLGGREQFF. The CDR3 DNA sequence: TGTGCCAGCAGTTTAGGCGGGAGGGAGCAGTTCTTC.

The J gene is TRBJ2-7, the V gene TRBV5-4, with D possibly called TRBD1 or TRBD2 (6 bases each). V lost 0 bases and J lost 0, with 13 bases in between. CDR1 and CDR2 (germline): SGHNT, YYREEE (reference sequence). The CDR3 covers 16 residues. The CDR3, as DNA: TGTGCCAGCAGCTTGGATCCGGGGGCCTCCTCCTACGAGCAGTACTTC. Translated, it gives CASSLDPGASSYEQYF.

The chain couples TRBV4-3 to TRBJ2-1; 8 bases agree with TRBD2. CDR1 is LGHNA, CDR2 YSLEER, per germline. V trimming: 0 bases; J trimming: 3 bases; junction bases outside the gene matches: 7. The CDR3 runs 17 residues. CDR3 nucleotides: TGCGCCAGCAGCCAAGATTACCGGCGGGGGGACTACAATGAGCAGTTCTTC. This encodes CASSQDYRRGDYNEQFF.

This chain uses TRBV18 with TRBJ2-1; 14 bases agree with TRBD2. This CDR3 contains 16 residues. Germline V gene lookup returns CDR1 KGHSH and CDR2 LQKENI. V trimming: 6 bases; J trimming: 6 bases; junction bases outside the gene matches: 7. CDR3 loop: CASSRTSGGLRNEQFF. The CDR3 DNA follows: TGTGCCAGCTCGCGGACTAGCGGGGGGCTTCGCAATGAGCAGTTCTTC.

This clone was seen just once. V usage is TRBV28 and J usage is TRBJ1-6; 8 bases map to TRBD1. Germline CDR1 reads MDHEN; CDR2 reads SYDVKM. This CDR3 is built from 15 residues. The trim removed 2 bases at V and 9 bases at J, leaving 6 bases unmatched. The CDR3 region is CASSLPTGGTSPLHF. The CDR3, as DNA: TGTGCCAGCAGTTTACCCACAGGGGGGACTTCACCCCTCCACTTT.

The chain employs TRBV3-1 (or the pseudogene TRBV3-2) and TRBJ2-1; 10 nucleotides match TRBD2. Losses at the gene ends were 4 bases for V and 10 bases for J; bases not matched to a gene: 7. The germline gives CDR1 LGHDT, CDR2 YNNKEL (reference sequence). The CDR3 is 14 amino acids. The CDR3 protein is CASSLTSGQAEQFF. CDR3 coding DNA: TGTGCCAGCAGCCTGACTAGCGGGCAGGCGGAGCAGTTCTTC.

V gene TRBV4-3 combines with J gene TRBJ2-3; TRBD2 matches 9 bases. This CDR3 is built from 16 residues. Germline CDR1 is LGHNA and CDR2 is YSLEER. J lost 0 bases, V lost 2 bases, and 3 bases had no gene match. The CDR3 coding sequence is TGCGCCAGCAGCCAACTTAGCGGGGGAAGCACAGATACGCAGTATTTT. Encoded protein: CASSQLSGGSTDTQYF.

This clone was observed a handful of times. The chain combines TRBV5-6 with TRBJ1-6, with D perhaps matching TRBD1 (5 bases). With 4 bases removed from V and 13 bases from J, the gap between germline ends came to 24 bases. CDR3 length: 16 residues. Germline CDR1 reads SGHDT; CDR2 reads YYEEEE. CDR3 nucleotides: TGTGCCAGCAGCGGAAGGGACGGGCTGGGGCTAGGGCCCCTCCACTTT. It specifies CASSGRDGLGLGPLHF.

This clone was seen a single time. The gene calls are TRBV6-5 and TRBJ2-1; 10 bases align to TRBD2. V was clipped by 7 bases and J by 8 bases; unmatched bases: 8. The CDR3 extends over 14 amino acids. Looked up from germline, CDR1 is MNHEY and CDR2 is SVGAGI. Here the CDR3 reads CASTSGGATDEQFF. CDR3 bases: TGTGCCAGCACGAGCGGGGGGGCCACGGATGAGCAGTTCTTC.

The rearrangement links TRBV5-6 to TRBJ1-2; no firm D call. Germline V gene data show CDR1 as SGHDT and CDR2 as YYEEEE. The CDR3 runs to 15 residues. V shed 0 bases and J shed 5 bases, with 14 bases lying between them. CDR3 nucleotide sequence: TGTGCCAGCAGCTTGGTTCTTTCTGTGAGTTATGGCTACACCTTC. This sequence encodes CASSLVLSVSYGYTF.

The V gene is TRBV7-3, the J gene TRBJ2-5; the D gene is possibly TRBD2 (5 bases). This CDR3 comprises 13 residues. CDR1 SGHTA and CDR2 FQGTGA come from the germline V gene. V was cut by 5 bases and J by 2 bases, with 9 bases left in between. CDR3 loop: CASSVRGQETQYF. CDR3 coding DNA: TGTGCCAGCAGCGTCCGGGGTCAAGAGACCCAGTACTTC.

This clone was found once. This rearrangement joins TRBV9 to TRBJ2-2; maybe TRBD1 (5 bases). Trimming removed 2 bases from V and 4 bases from J, with 12 bases in between. The CDR3 spans 15 residues. Germline V gives CDR1 SGDLS, CDR2 YYNGEE. In nucleotides, the CDR3 is TGTGCCAGCAGCGTTCTTGGGCAGGGCACCGGGGAGCTGTTTTTT. Amino acids: CASSVLGQGTGELFF.

Here the CDR3 reads CASSLIRGSSQETQYF. For the CDR3, the DNA is TGTGCCAGCTCACTTATCAGGGGTTCGTCCCAAGAGACCCAGTACTTC. The chain has TRBV18 and TRBJ2-5; TRBD1 is a possible D gene (6 bases). In germline, CDR1 is KGHSH, CDR2 LQKENI. V lost 4 bases to trimming and J lost 1 base, with 16 bases between them. This CDR3 contains 16 residues.

The chain has TRBV18 and TRBJ1-1, with D uncertain. This CDR3 is built from 16 residues. Germline V gives CDR1 KGHSH, CDR2 LQKENI. Trimming stripped 3 bases from V and 0 bases from J, with 14 bases between. As DNA, the CDR3 is TGTGCCAGCTCACCGAATCTCGGGAACATGAACACTGAAGCTTTCTTT. Translated: CASSPNLGNMNTEAFF.

This rearrangement joins TRBV2 to TRBJ2-7, with D unresolved. Deletions cut 4 bases from V and 6 bases from J, with 13 bases between. The CDR3 runs to 13 residues. In germline, CDR1 is SNHLY, CDR2 FYNNEI. CDR3 region: CASSVGVRVEQYF. The CDR3 DNA sequence: TGTGCCAGCAGTGTGGGCGTAAGGGTCGAGCAGTACTTC.

V gene TRBV28 combines with J gene TRBJ1-1; possibly TRBD1 for D (5 bases). V lost 2 bases and J 2 bases, leaving 9 bases between the germline ends. CDR3 length: 14 amino acids. The V gene's germline CDR1 is MDHEN and CDR2 SYDVKM. As DNA, the CDR3 is TGTGCCAGCAGTTTAGGGACGGATAACACTGAAGCTTTCTTT. This codes for CASSLGTDNTEAFF.

This chain joins TRBV18 and TRBJ1-5, with 10 positions matching TRBD1. Germline CDR1 reads KGHSH; CDR2 reads LQKENI. J was trimmed by 1 base and V by 6 bases; bases with no gene match: 9. This CDR3 has 17 residues. DNA of the CDR3: TGTGCCAGCTCCCAACTTCCGGGACAGGGGAGCAATCAGCCCCAGCATTTT. Translation gives CASSQLPGQGSNQPQHF.

Only one count was recorded for this clone. V and J are TRBV25-1 and TRBJ1-3, with 7 bases identical to TRBD1. V lost 8 bases, J lost 4 bases, and 8 bases stayed unmatched. This CDR3 spans 14 amino acids. Germline-derived CDR1 and CDR2 are MGHDK and SYGVNS. The CDR3 sequence is CASSQGVAGNTIYF. DNA of the CDR3: TGTGCCAGCTCCCAGGGGGTAGCCGGAAACACCATATATTTT.

This clone has only a few counts. V and J are TRBV9 and TRBJ2-2, with D uncertain. Trimming left V 0 bases short and J 5 bases short, with 17 bases between. Germline V gene data show CDR1 as SGDLS and CDR2 as YYNGEE. The CDR3 is 17 amino acids. Written as DNA, the CDR3 is TGTGCCAGCAGCGTAGTTGCCGGGTGGGATTTTACCGGGGAGCTGTTTTTT. Encoded protein: CASSVVAGWDFTGELFF.

The chain carries TRBV15 and TRBJ2-5, with 7 bases matching TRBD2. Trimming at V came to 1 base and at J to 1 base, leaving 6 bases not matched to a gene. The CDR3 consists of 16 residues. Germline loops: CDR1 LNHNV, CDR2 YYDKDF (reference sequence). The CDR3 reads CATSRGASGLQETQYF. Here the CDR3 DNA reads TGTGCCACCAGCAGAGGGGCTAGCGGCCTCCAAGAGACCCAGTACTTC.

The chain uses TRBV9 and TRBJ2-1; unclear D gene. Germline V gene lookup returns CDR1 SGDLS and CDR2 YYNGEE. CDR3 length equals 13 residues. The V end was cut by 3 bases, the J end by 7 bases, with 11 bases between. The CDR3 DNA is TGTGCCAGCAGCGGACCCGTCCAAAATGAGCAGTTCTTC. Translated: CASSGPVQNEQFF.

The gene calls are TRBV6-5 and TRBJ2-7; 9 bases map to TRBD1. There are 14 residues in the CDR3. Unmatched junction bases numbered 5, after V lost 2 bases and J lost 6 bases. The V gene's germline CDR1 is MNHEY and CDR2 SVGAGI. CDR3 region: CASSYHGTGSEQYF. The CDR3 coding sequence is TGTGCCAGCAGTTACCACGGGACAGGGTCCGAGCAGTACTTC.

The rearrangement uses TRBV6-2 or TRBV6-3 and TRBJ2-3; D may correspond to TRBD1 or TRBD2 (5 bases each). This CDR3 has 15 amino acids. Germline CDR1 is MNHEY and CDR2 is SVGEGT. V was trimmed by 0 bases and J by 3 bases, leaving 10 bases between them. CDR3 in DNA: TGTGCCAGCAGTTACTCTTGGGGGAGTACAGATACGCAGTATTTT. The encoded protein is CASSYSWGSTDTQYF.

The rearrangement links TRBV5-1 to TRBJ1-2; 10 bases are a match to TRBD1. Trimming took 4 bases from V and 6 from J; bases not matched to a gene: 12. Germline V gene lookup returns CDR1 SGHRS and CDR2 YFSETQ. This CDR3 has 16 residues. The CDR3 DNA reads TGCGCCAGCAGCGACGTCGCCGGGACAGGGGTTAATGGCTACACCTTC. Translation gives CASSDVAGTGVNGYTF.

The J gene is TRBJ2-7, the V gene TRBV7-3; 9 bases match TRBD1. V gave up 5 bases and J gave up 7 bases; unmatched junction bases: 9. This CDR3 has 14 amino acids. Germline V gene data show CDR1 as SGHTA and CDR2 as FQGTGA. As DNA, the CDR3 is TGTGCCAGCAGCCAGGGGACAGGGTCATCGGAGCAGTACTTC. Its protein is CASSQGTGSSEQYF.